The 25 T cell receptor beta chains reported below all come from one sample, sequenced in a study of shared clonotypes between healthy human individuals. Some clones are missing from TCRdb's copy, which holds only in-frame ones; the method was immunoSEQ multiplex PCR. In the table there are about 490,000 clones, 70% to 80% of which are singletons. The sequenced material came from PBMCs. The receptors were sampled from a woman between 35 and 50 years old in good health. Some clones in this sample may be carry-over from other donors' samples.

The chain employs TRBV19 and TRBJ1-3; D ambiguous. There are 14 residues in the CDR3. Trimming pared 2 bases from V and 8 bases from J, leaving 13 bases between. Germline V lookup: CDR1 LNHDA, CDR2 SQIVND (reference sequence). CDR3 sequence (DNA): TGTGCCAGTAGTATAATATCGGCGGCGGACACCATATATTTT. This gives the protein CASSIISAADTIYF.

V and J are TRBV30 and TRBJ1-3; D gene unclear. Deletions cut 8 bases from V and 3 bases from J, with 17 bases between. The CDR3 has 14 amino acids. Per the germline V gene, CDR1 is GTSNPN and CDR2 is SVGIG (reference sequence). The CDR3 region is CAVSEHNVGNTIYF. CDR3 bases: TGTGCCGTGTCGGAGCACAATGTTGGAAACACCATATATTTT.

The J gene is TRBJ2-7, the V gene TRBV9; 9 bases line up with TRBD2. J lost 5 bases, V lost 0 bases, and 18 bases had no gene match. The germline V gene encodes CDR1 SGDLS and CDR2 YYNGEE. This CDR3 has 19 residues. In DNA, the CDR3 is TGTGCCAGCAGCGTAGGACAAGGTAGCGGGAGTTTTCCGTTCGACGAGCAGTACTTC. It encodes CASSVGQGSGSFPFDEQYF.

This clone came up once. V is TRBV7-2 and J is TRBJ2-5; 7 nucleotides align to TRBD1. Trimming cost V 5 bases and J 3 bases; bases outside gene matches: 9. The germline V gene encodes CDR1 SGHTA and CDR2 FQGNSA. There are 15 residues in the CDR3. CDR3 in DNA: TGTGCCAGCAGCACACTACAGGGGCGAGAAGAGACCCAGTACTTC. It specifies CASSTLQGREETQYF.

The chain has TRBV28 and TRBJ1-2; the D gene is possibly TRBD1 (5 bases). The CDR3 has 12 residues. V shed 5 bases and J shed 5 bases, with 9 bases lying between them. CDR1 and CDR2 from the germline V gene are MDHEN and SYDVKM. The CDR3, as DNA: TGTGCCAGCAGTGTACAGGAGTATGGCTACACCTTC. Translated, it gives CASSVQEYGYTF.

This clone was seen ten or more times. This sequence joins TRBV30 and TRBJ2-3, with 15 positions matching TRBD2. The CDR3 consists of 19 residues. Germline V CDR1 and CDR2: GTSNPN, SVGIG (reference sequence). V was clipped by 5 bases and J by 0 bases; unmatched bases: 12. The CDR3 region has the DNA TGTGCCTGGGGCTCGGGACTAGCGGGAGGTGCTGGAAGCACAGATACGCAGTATTTT. The encoded protein is CAWGSGLAGGAGSTDTQYF.

The genes are TRBV4-1 and TRBJ2-7; the match to TRBD2 covers 7 bases. Looked up from germline, CDR1 is MGHRA and CDR2 is YSYEKL. Germline trimming cut 0 bases from V and 4 bases from J; bases unmatched to any gene: 6. This CDR3 spans 15 amino acids. CDR3 sequence reads: CASSQEDDGGYEQYF. CDR3 sequence (DNA): TGCGCCAGCAGCCAAGAAGATGACGGGGGGTACGAGCAGTACTTC.

This clone was counted a single time. It differs at one base from a far larger clone, so likely a read error. This sequence joins TRBV7-2 and TRBJ2-5; TRBD2 aligns across 12 bases. In germline, CDR1 is SGHTA, CDR2 FQGNSA. The length of the CDR3 is 19 residues. In DNA form, the CDR3 reads TGTGTCAGCAGCTTAGGTGGGCGGACTAGCGGGGTTGTCCAAGAGACCCAGTACTTC. It encodes CVSSLGGRTSGVVQETQYF.

The genes are TRBV19 and TRBJ1-5; the D gene is possibly TRBD1 (6 bases). This CDR3 is 15 amino acids long. V was trimmed by 0 bases and J by 6 bases, leaving 12 bases between them. Germline CDR1 reads LNHDA; CDR2 reads SQIVND (reference sequence). The CDR3 is CASSIDLGGIQPQHF. The CDR3 bases are TGTGCCAGTAGTATAGATCTAGGGGGGATTCAGCCCCAGCATTTT.

The V call is TRBV7-2, the J call TRBJ2-3, with TRBD1 as a possible D gene (5 bases). Germline V lookup: CDR1 SGHTA, CDR2 FQGNSA. This CDR3 has 12 amino acids. Between the trimmed V and J ends, which lost 5 bases and 9 bases, there was a span of 12 bases. CDR3 amino acids: CASSLRAGTQYF. CDR3 coding DNA: TGTGCCAGCAGCCTCAGGGCTGGGACGCAGTATTTT.

As for this clone: It is likely a read error: a sequence one base away is far more abundant. The chain recombines TRBV4-1 with TRBJ2-7; TRBD1 agrees at 9 bases. Germline trimming cut 5 bases from V and 7 bases from J; bases unmatched to any gene: 18. The CDR3 is 17 residues long. Looked up from germline, CDR1 is MGHRA and CDR2 is YSYEKL. CDR3: CASSGQGSLSSYNEQYF. DNA for the CDR3: TGCGCCAGCAGCGGACAGGGGTCGTTGTCATCCTACAATGAGCAGTACTTC.

The chain couples TRBV11-2 to TRBJ2-5; TRBD2 matches 11 bases. The V segment lost 5 bases and the J segment 0 bases; nucleotides outside the gene matches: 8. CDR1 and CDR2 from the germline V gene are SGHAT and FQNNGV. The CDR3 has 17 amino acids. Here the CDR3 DNA reads TGTGCCAGCAGCGCGGCCGGGACTAGCGGAAACCAAGAGACCCAGTACTTC. Translated, it gives CASSAAGTSGNQETQYF.

The chain is built from TRBV7-9 and TRBJ1-4; 7 bases match TRBD1. From germline, CDR1 is SEHNR and CDR2 FQNEAQ (reference sequence). Trimming removed 6 bases from V and 10 bases from J; junction bases left unmatched: 5. This CDR3 spans 12 amino acids. This CDR3 reads CASRDRSGKLFF. The CDR3 coding sequence is TGTGCCAGCAGGGACAGGTCTGGAAAACTGTTTTTT.

The genes are TRBV28 and TRBJ2-1; D remains unclear. The ends were cut back, 5 bases at V and 3 bases at J, with 17 bases in the middle. The CDR3 consists of 16 residues. The germline CDR1 and CDR2 sequences are MDHEN and SYDVKM. The CDR3 here is CASSPPRVGFYNEQFF. CDR3 sequence (DNA): TGTGCCAGCAGTCCCCCACGGGTTGGATTCTACAATGAGCAGTTCTTC.

Note on this clone: A much more abundant neighbour one base away suggests this may be a read error. V usage is TRBV18 and J usage is TRBJ1-1; D is uncertain. CDR3 length: 15 amino acids. Germline V gene sequence: CDR1 KGHSH, CDR2 LQKENI. The CDR3 DNA follows: TGTGCCAGCCCACCATTGGGCACCTGGAACACTGAAGCTTTCTTT. Translating it yields CASPPLGTWNTEAFF.

The chain employs TRBV18 and TRBJ1-2; the D gene is possibly TRBD1 (6 bases). The CDR3 has 15 residues. Germline V gene lookup returns CDR1 KGHSH and CDR2 LQKENI. The V end lost 4 bases, the J end lost 8 bases, and 20 bases lay between the germline ends. The CDR3: CASSLSPGHKGGYTF. The CDR3 nucleotides read TGTGCCAGCTCACTTTCCCCGGGACACAAGGGAGGCTACACCTTC.

The V and J genes are TRBV4-2 and TRBJ2-2; unclear D gene. Germline CDR1 is LGHNA and CDR2 is YNFKEQ. The CDR3 runs to 17 residues. Trimming removed 2 bases at V and 1 base at J, with 14 bases between. CDR3 DNA: TGTGCCAGCAGCCAACTTCTATCGACCCAGAACACCGGGGAGCTGTTTTTT. It codes for CASSQLLSTQNTGELFF.

The rearrangement joins TRBV4-2 to TRBJ2-1; either TRBD1 or TRBD2 may supply D (7 bases each). Per the germline V gene, CDR1 is LGHNA and CDR2 is YNFKEQ. The length of the CDR3 is 15 residues. Trimming took off 4 bases at V and 7 bases at J, with 17 bases between the two ends. The CDR3 reads CASSPRRQGGNEQFF. Here the CDR3 DNA reads TGTGCCAGCAGCCCCCGGAGGCAGGGGGGGAATGAGCAGTTCTTC.

This clone was seen more than once but under ten times. This chain links TRBV5-1 with TRBJ1-4; D unresolved. The CDR3 totals 14 residues. Looked up from germline, CDR1 is SGHRS and CDR2 is YFSETQ. V lost 0 bases and J lost 5, with 8 bases in between. CDR3 loop: CASSLAGNNEKLFF. CDR3 sequence (DNA): TGCGCCAGCAGCTTGGCCGGCAACAATGAAAAACTGTTTTTT.

This rearrangement joins TRBV30 to TRBJ2-2; either TRBD1 or TRBD2 may fit D (6 bases each). Germline CDR1 GTSNPN, CDR2 SVGIG (reference sequence). Between the trimmed V and J ends, which lost 1 base and 4 bases, there was a span of 10 bases. This CDR3 contains 14 residues. The CDR3 sequence: CAWSGRGRTGELFF. CDR3 in DNA: TGTGCCTGGAGTGGCCGGGGGCGCACCGGGGAGCTGTTTTTT. The full variable domain, rest sourced from reference TRBV30 and TRBJ2-2, is SQTIHQWPATLVQPVGSPLSLECTVEGTSNPNLYWYRQAAGRGLQLLFYSVGIGQISSEVPQNLSASRPQDRQFILSSKKLLLSDSGFYLCAWSGRGRTGELFFGEGSRLTVL.

The chain has TRBV7-8 and TRBJ2-2, with 7 bases lining up with TRBD2. Looked up from germline, CDR1 is SGHVS and CDR2 is FQNEAQ. V gave up 1 base and J gave up 3 bases; unmatched junction bases: 5. This CDR3 is built from 16 residues. CDR3 sequence (DNA): TGTGCCAGCAGCTTAGGTTGGCGGGAGTACACCGGGGAGCTGTTTTTT. This codes for CASSLGWREYTGELFF.

Many counts were recorded for this clone. The V call is TRBV9, the J call TRBJ2-5; D remains unclear. The last part of the DNA fits TRBJ2-7 better; the J call may be wrong. This CDR3 comprises 14 residues. CDR1 and CDR2 (germline): SGDLS, YYNGEE. CDR3 nucleotides: TGTGCCAGCAGCGTATCAACTGCCTCCTACGAGCAGTACTTC. It yields the protein CASSVSTASYEQYF.

The chain recombines TRBV11-2 with TRBJ2-7; maybe TRBD1 (5 bases). The CDR3 contains 13 residues. CDR1 is SGHAT, CDR2 FQNNGV, per germline. Trimming took 3 bases from V and 3 from J, leaving 9 bases between them. In DNA form, the CDR3 reads TGTGCCAGCAGCTTTTATAGGGGCTACGAGCAGTACTTC. Its translation: CASSFYRGYEQYF.

A remark on this clone: This could be a read error, since a much larger clone is one nucleotide away. This chain links TRBV7-9 with TRBJ1-3; D uncertain. In germline, CDR1 is SEHNR, CDR2 FQNEAQ (reference sequence). V was trimmed by 5 bases and J by 1 base, leaving 15 bases between them. The CDR3 is 16 residues long. CDR3 amino acids: CASSLGSIPSGNTIYF. The CDR3 nucleotides are TGTGCCAGCAGCCTCGGTTCAATTCCATCTGGAAACACCATATATTTT. Full variable domain (remainder filled in from reference TRBV7-9 and TRBJ1-3): DTGVSQNPRHKITKRGQNVTFRCDPISEHNRLYWYRQTLGQGPEFLTYFQNEAQLEKSRLLSDRFSAERPKGSFSTLEIQRTEQGDSAMYLCASSLGSIPSGNTIYFGEGSWLTVV.

In its sample, this clone was seen a few times. The chain is built from TRBV27 and TRBJ1-4; D perhaps matches TRBD1 (5 bases). The CDR3 runs to 14 residues. Trimming shortened V by 3 bases and J by 7 bases, and 12 bases separated the two germline ends. Germline V gene lookup returns CDR1 MNHEY and CDR2 SMNVEV (reference sequence). This CDR3 is CASSFAGMGEKLFF. CDR3 in DNA: TGTGCCAGCAGTTTTGCAGGGATGGGTGAAAAACTGTTTTTT. Full variable domain (outside the CDR3, taken from reference TRBV27 and TRBJ1-4): EAQVTQNPRYLITVTGKKLTVTCSQNMNHEYMSWYRQDPGLGLRQIYYSMNVEVTDKGDVPEGYKVSRKEKRNFPLILESPSPNQTSLYFCASSFAGMGEKLFFGSGTQLSVL.